A single sample gave rise to the 7 T cell receptor beta chains below, sequenced in a study of blood T cell repertoires in COVID-19 (dated by TCRdb to the early 2020s). The library was prepared using the immunoSEQ multiplex PCR assay. TCRdb took this table from immuneACCESS and kept in-frame rearrangements with V and J called. Such tables lack part of the clones; where checked against another copy, unresolved V genes explain under half of the gap, and the rest is unexplained. In all, the sample holds 100,000 to 120,000 clones, and around 90% of those were seen once. The ten top clones hold 4% to 5% of the sample. Sequencing was carried out using peripheral blood. The origin of the receptors is a human donor in a cohort sampled during active COVID-19.

The chain joins TRBV2 to TRBJ1-4; D not certain. V was pared by 0 bases and J by 4 bases, with 9 bases between. Germline CDR1 reads SNHLY; CDR2 reads FYNNEI. The length of the CDR3 is 15 residues. CDR3 amino acids: CASSEAQVLNEKLFF. The CDR3 coding sequence is TGTGCCAGCAGTGAAGCGCAGGTCCTTAATGAAAAACTGTTTTTT.

The gene calls are TRBV7-9 and TRBJ2-7, with D maybe TRBD1 (6 bases). Germline lookup yields CDR1 SEHNR and CDR2 FQNEAQ (reference sequence). V dropped 2 bases and J dropped 6 bases, with 17 bases sitting between them. The CDR3 covers 15 residues. CDR3 loop: CASSLPGTRFSEQYF. CDR3 DNA sequence: TGTGCCAGCAGCTTACCGGGGACACGGTTCTCCGAGCAGTACTTC.

The rearrangement uses TRBV7-3 and TRBJ2-2, with TRBD1 identical over 7 bases. The CDR3 sequence is 17 residues long. V lost 4 bases and J lost 0; bases outside the gene matches: 8. CDR1 is SGHTA and CDR2 is FQGTGA in the germline V gene. The CDR3 loop is CASSSPSGTANTGELFF. CDR3 DNA: TGTGCCAGCAGCTCTCCCTCGGGGACAGCGAACACCGGGGAGCTGTTTTTT.

This chain joins TRBV30 and TRBJ2-1; a possible D gene is TRBD1 (6 bases). The germline gives CDR1 GTSNPN, CDR2 SVGIG (reference sequence). The ends were cut back, 3 bases at V and 5 bases at J, with 11 bases in the middle. The CDR3 loop spans 13 amino acids. CDR3 protein: CAWRWDTHNEQFF. CDR3 DNA: TGTGCCTGGAGATGGGACACCCACAATGAGCAGTTCTTC.

V and J are TRBV15 and TRBJ2-7, with 10 nucleotides matching TRBD1. CDR1 is LNHNV and CDR2 is YYDKDF in the germline V gene (reference sequence). The ends lost 5 bases at V and 3 bases at J; junction bases unmatched: 10. The CDR3 runs 16 residues. The CDR3 sequence is CATSLTGTGEIYEQYF. The CDR3 coding sequence is TGTGCCACCAGCTTGACCGGGACAGGGGAAATCTACGAGCAGTACTTC.

V gene TRBV12-5 combines with J gene TRBJ2-3, with D possibly matching TRBD1 (5 bases). Germline assignment: CDR1 LGHNT and CDR2 FRNRAP. The CDR3 spans 14 residues. The germline V and J ends were trimmed by 6 bases and 10 bases, with 20 bases remaining between them. CDR3 sequence (DNA): TGTGCTAGTGGATACGGTCTCACAGGCAACGCGCAGTATTTT. This translates into CASGYGLTGNAQYF.

The sample holds one count of this clone. The rearrangement links TRBV2 to TRBJ2-3; TRBD1 matches at 10 bases. The V segment lost 8 bases and the J segment 6 bases; nucleotides outside the gene matches: 5. This CDR3 spans 13 amino acids. Germline values: CDR1 SNHLY, CDR2 FYNNEI. The CDR3 region has the DNA TGTGCCAGCGACAGGGGGCAGAGGGATACGCAGTATTTT. This gives the protein CASDRGQRDTQYF. Full variable domain (missing parts from reference TRBV2 and TRBJ2-3): EPEVTQTPSHQVTQMGQEVILRCVPISNHLYFYWYRQILGQKVEFLVSFYNNEISEKSEIFDDQFSVERPDGSNFTLKIRSTKLEDSAMYFCASDRGQRDTQYFGPGTRLTVL.